A selection of T cell receptor beta chains follows, all from one sample in a study of blood T cells in healthy people across ages. TCRdb used MiXCR to reprocess the 5' RACE reads, holding one entry per CDR3 protein. The data show fewer than 2,000,000 distinct CDR3 sequences, roughly 30% seen once. Input material: blood. The receptors stem from a woman aged 25 to 39 in good health. Each CDR3 is given with its conserved first and last residue. The order of the fields is V gene, J gene, D gene, CDR3 protein. D genes are given only for firm matches.

V: TRBV10-1
J: TRBJ2-7
D: -
CDR3: CASSESTGADEQYF

V: TRBV2
J: TRBJ2-2
D: -
CDR3: CASGQMNTGELFF

V: TRBV6-5
J: TRBJ1-2
D: TRBD1
CDR3: CASSSRDRGIYGYTF

V: TRBV7-8
J: TRBJ2-7
D: -
CDR3: CASSPTRRGGFYEQYF

V: TRBV4-2
J: TRBJ1-2
D: -
CDR3: CASRGAGNYYGYTF

V: TRBV29-1
J: TRBJ2-3
D: TRBD2
CDR3: CSVVGGDARHRSQTKTDTQYF

V: TRBV30
J: TRBJ1-1
D: -
CDR3: CAWADFMNTEAFF

V: TRBV15
J: TRBJ2-7
D: -
CDR3: CVTSRRDGRYEQYF

V: TRBV27
J: TRBJ2-7
D: -
CDR3: CASSFGPGTYEQYF

V: TRBV7-3
J: TRBJ2-7
D: TRBD2
CDR3: CASSLRGLGNEQYF